The source of this T cell receptor beta chain is a study of OX40 agonist ivuxolimab in advanced cancers. Looking at the study overall: Ivuxolimab, an antibody acting as an agonist of OX40 (CD134), was used to treat patients. The dose-escalation cohort had hepatocellular carcinoma, melanoma, renal cell or head and neck cancer.

Details on this clone: Its antigen is not known.

General study results and limits: Researchers did not determine the expanded peripheral T cells' antigen specificity.

Here immunoSEQ multiplex PCR was the method, and the copy in TCRdb shows in-frame clones only, minus some. The sample includes 77,000 or so clones, about nine tenths of them seen just once. V shed 11 bases and J shed 8 bases, with 18 bases lying between them. CDR3 size: 12 residues. From germline, CDR1 is MDHEN and CDR2 SYDVKM. Blood got drawn at baseline, again on cycle 4 day 1, and then on cycle 7 day 1. The clonotype was recovered from an adult with an advanced solid tumor such as melanoma, head and neck, liver or kidney cancer. Specimen: CD4+ or CD8+ T cells sorted from blood, collected in a trial of the OX40 agonist ivuxolimab. The genes are TRBV28 and TRBJ1-2; D not resolved. The CDR3 loop reads CAGATTGVGYTF. CDR3 nucleotides: TGTGCCGGCGCCACCACGGGAGTCGGCTACACCTTC.